The T cell receptor beta chain described here comes from a study of CD8 T cells in ankylosing spondylitis. Researchers built TCR beta libraries using quantitative 5'-RACE with molecular barcodes. TCRdb reprocessed the 5' RACE reads via MiXCR and lists one record per CDR3 protein. The sample shows more than 600,000 distinct CDR3 sequences, roughly 19% of them seen only once. Worth noting for this clonotype: Its antigen is unknown.

Findings of the study overall: Seemingly characteristic of ankylosing spondylitis blood was a TCR beta motif consisting of roughly 8 highly homologous variants. In reactive arthritis synovial fluid and blood, some motif variants had been reported before.

With V trimmed by 5 bases and J by 3 bases, 5 bases remained unmatched. Germline loops: CDR1 SNHLY, CDR2 FYNNEI. This CDR3 comprises 15 residues. This receptor was identified in a male donor with ankylosing spondylitis. Material: blood, either unsorted or a sorted T cell fraction (not recorded which). The rearrangement joins TRBV2 to TRBJ2-3; TRBD1 aligns across 10 bases. The CDR3 loop reads CASSRDRGLTDTQYF. CDR3 bases: TGTGCCAGCAGTCGGGACAGGGGTTTGACAGATACGCAGTATTTT.